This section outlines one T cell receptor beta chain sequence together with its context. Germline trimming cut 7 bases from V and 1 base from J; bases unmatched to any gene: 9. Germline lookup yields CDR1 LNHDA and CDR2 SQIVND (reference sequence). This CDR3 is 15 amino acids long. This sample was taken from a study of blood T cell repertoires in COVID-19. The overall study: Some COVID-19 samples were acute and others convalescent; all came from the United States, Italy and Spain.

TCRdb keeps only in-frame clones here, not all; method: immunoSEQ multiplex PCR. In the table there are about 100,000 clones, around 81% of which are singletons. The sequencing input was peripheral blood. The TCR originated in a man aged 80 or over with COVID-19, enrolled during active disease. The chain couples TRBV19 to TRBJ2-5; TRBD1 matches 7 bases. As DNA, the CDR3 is TGTGCCAGTAATAATCCGGGACAGACCCAAGAGACCCAGTACTTC. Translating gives CASNNPGQTQETQYF.